The 22 T cell receptor beta chains listed next were all sequenced from one sample in a study of blood T cell repertoires in COVID-19. Sequencing was performed with immunoSEQ multiplex PCR; in TCRdb, only in-frame clones are kept and a portion is missing. The table has around 70,000 clones, 80% to 90% seen once; the top ten hold roughly 8.8%. The specimen was peripheral blood. These receptors all come from a man in his thirties or forties with acute or convalescent COVID-19.

This rearrangement joins TRBV10-3 to TRBJ2-7; 7 bases align to TRBD2. V trimming: 10 bases; J trimming: 2 bases; junction bases outside the gene matches: 5. Germline V gives CDR1 ENHRY, CDR2 SYGVKD. The CDR3 totals 12 residues. Written as DNA, the CDR3 is TGTGCCAGCCGGGGAGGGACCTACGAGCAGTACTTC. Amino acids: CASRGGTYEQYF.

This rearrangement joins TRBV7-2 to TRBJ2-1; 7 bases match TRBD2. Unmatched junction bases numbered 6, after V lost 6 bases and J lost 7 bases. The CDR3 loop spans 13 amino acids. Germline CDR1 and CDR2: SGHTA and FQGNSA. The CDR3 protein is CASSSSGGNEQFF. The CDR3 bases are TGTGCCAGCAGTTCCTCGGGGGGTAATGAGCAGTTCTTC.

This rearrangement joins TRBV7-9 to TRBJ2-6, with a possible D match to TRBD1 (6 bases). The CDR3 has 16 residues. Trimming removed 2 bases at V and 2 bases at J, with 10 bases between. Germline V gene data show CDR1 as SEHNR and CDR2 as FQNEAQ (reference sequence). This CDR3 is CASSLQGFPGANVLTF. In DNA form, the CDR3 reads TGTGCCAGCAGCTTACAGGGGTTCCCTGGGGCCAACGTCCTGACTTTC.

The chain couples TRBV11-2 to TRBJ2-1, with D maybe TRBD1 (6 bases). V lost 5 bases, J lost 10 bases, and 18 bases lay in between. This CDR3 region has 14 residues. CDR1 and CDR2 (germline): SGHAT, FQNNGV. CDR3 sequence (DNA): TGTGCCAGCAGCGCAACCCAGGGGACGGGAGAGCAGTTCTTC. Amino acids: CASSATQGTGEQFF.

The CDR3 DNA reads TGTGCCAGCAGCCAAGGTAGCGGAAAAGAGACCCAGTACTTC. The encoded protein is CASSQGSGKETQYF. The rearrangement links TRBV4-2 to TRBJ2-5, with TRBD2 as a possible D gene (6 bases). V lost 1 base to trimming and J lost 3 bases, with 9 bases between them. CDR3 length: 14 residues. Germline V gene lookup returns CDR1 LGHNA and CDR2 YNFKEQ.

The genes are TRBV29-1 and TRBJ1-2; D is ambiguous. The CDR3 contains 12 residues. V dropped 3 bases and J dropped 5 bases, with 10 bases sitting between them. The germline V gene encodes CDR1 SQVTM and CDR2 ANQGSEA. CDR3 protein: CSVDRPGYGYTF. The CDR3 coding sequence is TGCAGCGTTGACCGGCCGGGTTATGGCTACACCTTC.

CDR3 DNA sequence: TGTGCCAGCAGCTTATTTCAGGGGGCAGGCAAAAACATTCAGTACTTC. Translation: CASSLFQGAGKNIQYF. This chain links TRBV7-9 with TRBJ2-4, with 8 nucleotides matching TRBD1. CDR3 size: 16 residues. V was clipped by 2 bases and J by 3 bases; unmatched bases: 6. The germline V gene encodes CDR1 SEHNR and CDR2 FQNEAQ (reference sequence).

CDR3 bases: TGTGCCAGCAGAAACAGGGAGAACGAGCAGTACTTC. Its protein product is CASRNRENEQYF. V gene TRBV27 combines with J gene TRBJ2-7, with D possibly being TRBD1 (6 bases). Per the germline V gene, CDR1 is MNHEY and CDR2 is SMNVEV (reference sequence). Trimming took 6 bases from V and 5 from J, leaving 11 bases between them. This CDR3 region has 12 residues.

This clone showed up just a few times. The chain uses TRBV18 and TRBJ1-1, with 8 positions matching TRBD1. Germline V lookup: CDR1 KGHSH, CDR2 LQKENI. This CDR3 spans 13 amino acids. J was trimmed by 7 bases and V by 3 bases; bases with no gene match: 4. The CDR3 bases are TGTGCCAGCTCACCTCTCGACAGGGGTGAAGCTTTCTTT. Encoded protein: CASSPLDRGEAFF.

V and J are TRBV9 and TRBJ2-1; 7 bases align to TRBD2. The germline gives CDR1 SGDLS, CDR2 YYNGEE. CDR3 length equals 13 residues. The J segment lost 6 bases and the V segment lost 4 bases, leaving 4 bases of the junction unmatched. In DNA, the CDR3 is TGTGCCAGCAGCTCGGGACTAAGCAATGAGCAGTTCTTC. It specifies CASSSGLSNEQFF.

This clone has just a few counts. V is TRBV2 and J is TRBJ2-3; 8 bases are shared with TRBD2. This CDR3 has 17 residues. From germline, CDR1 is SNHLY and CDR2 FYNNEI. Trimming cost V 8 bases and J 2 bases; bases outside gene matches: 15. In nucleotides, the CDR3 is TGTGCCAGCCGCCTCATGATGAGCGGGAGAAACACAGATACGCAGTATTTT. Amino acids: CASRLMMSGRNTDTQYF.

This rearrangement joins TRBV5-1 to TRBJ1-1, with a possible D match to TRBD1 (5 bases). Germline V gives CDR1 SGHRS, CDR2 YFSETQ. The V and J ends lost 0 bases and 1 base respectively, with 13 bases between them. The CDR3 consists of 16 residues. The CDR3 here is CASSLVGGGGNTEAFF. The CDR3 coding sequence is TGCGCCAGCAGCTTGGTGGGCGGCGGGGGGAACACTGAAGCTTTCTTT.

J is TRBJ2-7 and V is TRBV7-2; D might be TRBD2 (6 bases). The germline CDR1 and CDR2 sequences are SGHTA and FQGNSA. The CDR3 is 14 amino acids. Trimming pared 6 bases from V and 1 base from J, leaving 13 bases between. Written as DNA, the CDR3 is TGTGCCAGCAGTCGGGACTCGTCATCCTACGAGCAGTACTTC. It translates to CASSRDSSSYEQYF.

The J gene is TRBJ2-1, the V gene TRBV19, with D unclear. Trimming pared 3 bases from V and 6 bases from J, leaving 12 bases between. The CDR3 runs to 14 residues. In germline, CDR1 is LNHDA, CDR2 SQIVND (reference sequence). The CDR3 DNA reads TGTGCCAGTAGTATGATTGGCTGGGCCAATGAGCAGTTCTTC. It translates to CASSMIGWANEQFF.

V gene TRBV30 combines with J gene TRBJ1-6, with D uncertain. V was cut by 3 bases and J by 8 bases, with 11 bases left in between. The CDR3 loop spans 13 amino acids. Germline V CDR1 and CDR2: GTSNPN, SVGIG (reference sequence). CDR3 bases: TGTGCCTGGAGCGGATCGGACTATTCACCCCTCCACTTT. The encoded protein is CAWSGSDYSPLHF.

The chain carries TRBV19 and TRBJ2-7, with D perhaps TRBD1 (5 bases). This CDR3 has 15 amino acids. Germline V lookup: CDR1 LNHDA, CDR2 SQIVND (reference sequence). The ends were cut back, 1 base at V and 2 bases at J, with 12 bases in the middle. The CDR3 DNA reads TGTGCCAGTAGTATAGCGTGGGAAGGGGCCTACGAGCAGTACTTC. Encoded protein: CASSIAWEGAYEQYF.

The V call is TRBV5-4, the J call TRBJ1-2; TRBD1 aligns across 9 bases. CDR3 length: 18 amino acids. From germline, CDR1 is SGHNT and CDR2 YYREEE (reference sequence). Losses at the gene ends were 0 bases for V and 2 bases for J; bases not matched to a gene: 11. CDR3 loop: CASSLDRDRVLINYGYTF. Here the CDR3 DNA reads TGTGCCAGCAGCTTGGATCGGGACAGGGTGCTAATCAACTATGGCTACACCTTC.

The genes are TRBV14 and TRBJ2-1, with TRBD1 matching 7 bases. V was clipped by 4 bases and J by 4 bases; unmatched bases: 19. Looked up from germline, CDR1 is SGHDN and CDR2 is FVKESK. The CDR3 spans 19 residues. This CDR3 is CASSPTFPRDRVSYNEQFF. CDR3 bases: TGTGCCAGCAGCCCTACCTTCCCCCGTGACAGGGTCTCGTACAATGAGCAGTTCTTC.

This chain connects TRBV6-6 to TRBJ1-1; 9 nucleotides align to TRBD1. V dropped 5 bases and J dropped 7; count of bases not matched to a gene: 2. Germline-derived CDR1 and CDR2 are MNHNY and SVGAGI (reference sequence). The CDR3 covers 12 residues. The CDR3: CASSRGQGEAFF. In nucleotides, the CDR3 is TGTGCCAGCAGTAGGGGACAGGGTGAAGCTTTCTTT.

The gene calls are TRBV7-2 and TRBJ2-5, with 8 bases that match TRBD1. Germline CDR1 is SGHTA and CDR2 is FQGNSA. The CDR3 extends over 16 amino acids. V gave up 0 bases and J gave up 4 bases; unmatched junction bases: 7. The CDR3 loop is CASSLARTGTGETQYF. Here the CDR3 DNA reads TGTGCCAGCAGCTTAGCGCGGACAGGGACGGGAGAGACCCAGTACTTC.

Details on this clone: A read error may produce the germline difference seen at one junction end. This rearrangement joins TRBV15 to TRBJ2-5; 10 bases agree with TRBD2. CDR1 LNHNV and CDR2 YYDKDF come from the germline V gene (reference sequence). The CDR3 length is 15 residues. The CDR3 DNA follows: TGTGCCACCAGTAGAGAAAGACTAGCGGGAGAGACCCAGTACTTC. Translation: CATSRERLAGETQYF.

This chain links TRBV19 with TRBJ2-7; tentatively, D is TRBD1 (5 bases). V was cut by 3 bases and J by 3 bases, with 15 bases left in between. Looked up from germline, CDR1 is LNHDA and CDR2 is SQIVND (reference sequence). CDR3 length: 15 residues. CDR3 amino acids: CASSIGTGPFYEQYF. CDR3 DNA: TGTGCCAGTAGTATTGGAACAGGACCCTTCTACGAGCAGTACTTC.